The 13 T cell receptor beta chains given below trace back to one sample, sequenced in a study of beta chain features in type 1 diabetes. The sequenced template was cDNA made from the entire isolated RNA. Clones were sequenced by immunoSEQ multiplex PCR, and TCRdb holds only the in-frame ones, with some missing. The sample lists more than 300,000 clones, around 7.6% occurring once. The sequencing sample was made of central memory CD4+ T cells from blood. These receptors were collected from a woman in her late teens or twenties in good health.

This clone was counted only a few times. The CDR3 is CASSLEGLSGSPTDTQYF. The CDR3 DNA sequence: TGTGCCAGCAGCTTAGAGGGCCTTAGCGGGAGCCCGACAGATACGCAGTATTTT. This chain links TRBV11-2 with TRBJ2-3; TRBD2 aligns across 9 bases. CDR1 and CDR2 from the germline V gene are SGHAT and FQNNGV. This CDR3 region has 18 residues. V was clipped by 0 bases and J by 3 bases; unmatched bases: 10.

The CDR3 DNA reads as TGTGCCAGCAGCCCGGGGACAGACCTCCGCACAGATACGCAGTATTTT. This gives the protein CASSPGTDLRTDTQYF. The V and J genes are TRBV9 and TRBJ2-3, with 7 positions matching TRBD1. The J segment lost 1 base and the V segment lost 4 bases, leaving 9 bases of the junction unmatched. This CDR3 contains 16 residues. Germline values: CDR1 SGDLS, CDR2 YYNGEE.

The rearrangement links TRBV18 to TRBJ1-4; D is undetermined. Germline CDR1 and CDR2: KGHSH and LQKENI. The CDR3 loop spans 14 amino acids. The V gene lost 2 bases and the J gene lost 8 bases, with 12 bases spanning the gap. CDR3 sequence reads: CASSPSRGEEKLFF. CDR3 nucleotides: TGTGCCAGCTCACCATCGCGGGGTGAAGAAAAACTGTTTTTT.

This clone was recorded many times. The gene calls are TRBV15 and TRBJ2-5; D is possibly TRBD1 or TRBD2 (5 bases each). CDR3 length: 13 residues. V dropped 5 bases and J dropped 5 bases, with 12 bases sitting between them. Germline-derived CDR1 and CDR2 are LNHNV and YYDKDF (reference sequence). In DNA, the CDR3 is TGTGCCACCAGCTACGGGGCGGCGGAGACCCAGTACTTC. Its protein is CATSYGAAETQYF.

The chain couples TRBV4-2 to TRBJ1-5; a weak D match, TRBD1 (5 bases). Germline V gene sequence: CDR1 LGHNA, CDR2 YNFKEQ. The CDR3 loop spans 14 amino acids. V lost 1 base, J lost 5 bases, and 9 bases lay in between. Here the CDR3 reads CASSQGGYDQPQHF. Here the CDR3 DNA reads TGTGCCAGCAGCCAAGGGGGCTATGATCAGCCCCAGCATTTT.

This clone was recorded a few times. The chain recombines TRBV5-4 with TRBJ2-7; no reliable D call. The germline V and J ends were trimmed by 1 base and 3 bases, with 8 bases remaining between them. The germline CDR1 and CDR2 sequences are SGHNT and YYREEE (reference sequence). The CDR3 extends over 13 amino acids. The CDR3 loop reads CASSLLQDYEQYF. CDR3 bases: TGTGCCAGCAGCTTGCTTCAGGACTACGAGCAGTACTTC.

V usage is TRBV29-1 and J usage is TRBJ2-5; 7 nucleotides line up with TRBD2. The CDR3 spans 15 residues. The V gene end was trimmed by 6 bases and the J gene end by 0 bases; junction bases not matched to a gene: 10. Germline V gene lookup returns CDR1 SQVTM and CDR2 ANQGSEA. This CDR3 reads CSVSSQRGYQETQYF. The CDR3 nucleotides are TGCAGCGTCTCTTCTCAGCGGGGATACCAAGAGACCCAGTACTTC.

V and J are TRBV9 and TRBJ2-2; D is ambiguous. CDR1 and CDR2 from the germline V gene are SGDLS and YYNGEE. The V and J ends lost 0 bases and 1 base respectively, with 4 bases between them. The CDR3 is 14 amino acids. DNA for the CDR3: TGTGCCAGCAGCGTAGAGGTGAACACCGGGGAGCTGTTTTTT. Its translation: CASSVEVNTGELFF.

This chain joins TRBV10-3 and TRBJ2-5, with 7 nucleotides matching TRBD2. CDR1 is ENHRY, CDR2 SYGVKD, per germline. The CDR3 contains 13 residues. The V gene end was trimmed by 4 bases and the J gene end by 4 bases; junction bases not matched to a gene: 3. In DNA, the CDR3 is TGTGCCATCAGTGCCTCGGGGGGAGAGACCCAGTACTTC. It translates to CAISASGGETQYF.

This clone has more than one count but fewer than ten. This chain connects TRBV5-1 to TRBJ1-2; D ambiguous. Trimming left V 2 bases short and J 6 bases short, with 8 bases between. The CDR3 totals 12 residues. CDR1 and CDR2 (germline): SGHRS, YFSETQ. The DNA for the CDR3 is TGCGCCAGCAGCTTCGGGGAAGATGGCTACACCTTC. Residues: CASSFGEDGYTF.

The gene calls are TRBV5-6 and TRBJ2-3; 8 bases map to TRBD1. This CDR3 is 16 amino acids long. The trim removed 6 bases at V and 6 bases at J, leaving 15 bases unmatched. CDR1 is SGHDT and CDR2 is YYEEEE in the germline V gene. As DNA, the CDR3 is TGTGCCAGCACGCATACGATGGACAGGGTCACCGATACGCAGTATTTT. Its translation is CASTHTMDRVTDTQYF.

This clone was counted a few times. The V call is TRBV15, the J call TRBJ1-4; 8 bases line up with TRBD1. CDR3 length: 17 residues. V was clipped by 1 base and J by 4 bases; unmatched bases: 8. CDR1 and CDR2 (germline): LNHNV, YYDKDF (reference sequence). CDR3 residues: CATSRGLTGDDNEKLFF. CDR3 coding DNA: TGTGCCACCAGCAGAGGGCTGACAGGGGATGATAATGAAAAACTGTTTTTT.

The chain recombines TRBV7-9 with TRBJ1-2, with TRBD1 as a possible D gene (6 bases). Deletions cut 5 bases from V and 8 bases from J, with 15 bases between. The CDR3 is 13 residues long. Germline V gives CDR1 SEHNR, CDR2 FQNEAQ (reference sequence). Written as DNA, the CDR3 is TGTGCCAGCAGCCCGAACAGGGCGGAGGGCTACACCTTC. This encodes CASSPNRAEGYTF.